This T cell receptor beta chain was observed in a study of blood T cell repertoires in COVID-19. The wider study: The origin of the acute and convalescent COVID-19 samples was the United States, Italy and Spain. The analysed material was cDNA or gDNA that came from T cells, B-cell-depleted T cells, or PBMCs.

This clone was seen just once. As originally analysed: Estimation of nucleated cell counts was performed using reference gene primer amplification. TCRdb's copy holds only in-frame clones and misses some; the assay was immunoSEQ multiplex PCR. Clone size and the V and J calls come from that table; the DNA yielded D and trimming. The sample includes approximately 85,000 clones, 90% seen only once; the top ten take around 4.5%. The CDR3 has 13 amino acids. Germline CDR1 reads SGHRS; CDR2 reads YFSETQ. Trimming left V 3 bases short and J 6 bases short, with 12 bases between. The receptor was isolated from a woman of 80 years or more with active or convalescent COVID-19. The chain combines TRBV5-1 with TRBJ1-2, with D possibly TRBD1 on 6 matching bases. Sequenced: peripheral blood. The CDR3 DNA reads TGCGCCAGCAGCTCCGGACAGCAAAATGGCTACACCTTC. It yields the protein CASSSGQQNGYTF.